Following are 13 T cell receptor beta chains from one sample sequenced in a study of blood T cell repertoires in COVID-19. Data came from immunoSEQ multiplex PCR; TCRdb stores just in-frame clones and leaves some out. The sample includes about 88,000 clones, about nine tenths of them seen just once. The specimen was peripheral blood. The receptors were sampled from a man aged 18-30 years with COVID-19, enrolled during active disease.

The chain recombines TRBV9 with TRBJ1-3; D ambiguous. Germline CDR1 is SGDLS and CDR2 is YYNGEE. The CDR3 loop spans 14 amino acids. V lost 0 bases to trimming and J lost 2 bases, with 6 bases between them. CDR3 in amino acids: CASSVGQAGNTIYF. DNA for the CDR3: TGTGCCAGCAGCGTAGGGCAAGCTGGAAACACCATATATTTT.

CDR3 protein: CASSLGFRGDEQFF. DNA for the CDR3: TGTGCCAGCAGCTTAGGGTTCAGGGGCGATGAGCAGTTCTTC. The chain recombines TRBV7-8 with TRBJ2-1, with TRBD1 as a possible D gene (6 bases). This CDR3 has 14 residues. With 1 base removed from V and 8 bases from J, the gap between germline ends came to 12 bases. Per the germline V gene, CDR1 is SGHVS and CDR2 is FQNEAQ.

Regarding this clone: The junction departs from germline at one end; a sequencing error may be responsible. This chain connects TRBV2 to TRBJ2-4, with 8 bases fitting TRBD2. Germline lookup yields CDR1 SNHLY and CDR2 FYNNEI. The CDR3 spans 16 residues. This CDR3 reads CASSVRERVPGGLNNF. The CDR3 DNA follows: TGTGCCAGCAGTGTAAGGGAGAGGGTCCCGGGAGGGCTCAATAACTTC.

The rearrangement links TRBV13 to TRBJ1-6; the D gene is possibly TRBD1 (6 bases). The germline CDR1 and CDR2 sequences are PRHDT and FYEKMQ (reference sequence). The CDR3 spans 16 residues. The germline V and J ends were trimmed by 5 bases and 0 bases, with 11 bases remaining between them. The CDR3 region is CASSPGQSSYNSPLHF. Written as DNA, the CDR3 is TGTGCCAGCAGCCCCGGACAGAGCTCCTATAATTCACCCCTCCACTTT.

Worth noting for this clone: The same CDR3 also results from other DNA sequences found in this sample. This rearrangement joins TRBV7-2 to TRBJ1-2; 10 bases align to TRBD1. Germline lookup yields CDR1 SGHTA and CDR2 FQGNSA. The CDR3 has 15 amino acids. V trimming: 1 base; J trimming: 5 bases; junction bases outside the gene matches: 4. The CDR3 sequence is CASSLGGTGEYGYTF. In DNA form, the CDR3 reads TGTGCCAGCAGCTTAGGGGGGACAGGGGAGTATGGCTACACCTTC.

This sequence joins TRBV28 and TRBJ2-3; 14 positions agree with TRBD2. CDR1 and CDR2 from the germline V gene are MDHEN and SYDVKM. The V and J ends lost 4 bases and 4 bases, in that order; junction bases with no gene match: 1. This CDR3 spans 15 amino acids. CDR3 residues: CASSSGLAGADTQYF. The CDR3 DNA reads TGTGCCAGCAGTTCGGGACTAGCGGGAGCAGATACGCAGTATTTT.

The rearrangement links TRBV28 to TRBJ1-2, with TRBD1 matching over 8 bases. The CDR3 runs to 15 residues. J gave up 7 bases and V 6 bases, and 13 bases lay outside the gene matches. CDR1 and CDR2 (germline): MDHEN, SYDVKM. CDR3 sequence: CASRLQGALPGGYTF. The CDR3 nucleotides are TGTGCCAGCAGGCTTCAGGGGGCATTGCCGGGTGGCTACACCTTC.

The sample holds a few counts of this clone. V usage is TRBV7-9 and J usage is TRBJ2-6; maybe TRBD2 (6 bases). This CDR3 is built from 18 residues. V shed 5 bases and J shed 0 bases, with 17 bases lying between them. Germline V lookup: CDR1 SEHNR, CDR2 FQNEAQ (reference sequence). The CDR3 DNA follows: TGTGCCAGCAGCCCACTCGGGAGCGACAGCTCTGGGGCCAACGTCCTGACTTTC. This encodes CASSPLGSDSSGANVLTF. The full variable domain, its missing parts supplied by reference TRBV7-9 and TRBJ2-6, is DTGVSQNPRHKITKRGQNVTFRCDPISEHNRLYWYRQTLGQGPEFLTYFQNEAQLEKSRLLSDRFSAERPKGSFSTLEIQRTEQGDSAMYLCASSPLGSDSSGANVLTFGAGSRLTVL.

The chain combines TRBV28 with TRBJ1-2; no clear D. The CDR3 has 15 amino acids. Per germline, CDR1 MDHEN and CDR2 SYDVKM. V was shortened by 4 bases and J by 4 bases, with 16 bases between the two germline ends. CDR3 amino acids: CASSSAFGVGYGYTF. CDR3 coding DNA: TGTGCCAGCAGTTCTGCCTTCGGGGTCGGCTATGGCTACACCTTC.

The rearrangement links TRBV4-1 to TRBJ1-5; D is ambiguous. The germline V gene encodes CDR1 MGHRA and CDR2 YSYEKL. V gave up 2 bases and J gave up 7 bases, with 12 bases separating them. The CDR3 spans 14 residues. The CDR3 loop is CASSQLQVGQPQHF. The CDR3 DNA reads TGCGCCAGCAGCCAATTGCAGGTAGGCCAGCCCCAGCATTTT.

The chain joins TRBV27 to TRBJ2-1; no definite D call. The V gene lost 2 bases and the J gene lost 4 bases, with 12 bases spanning the gap. Per the germline V gene, CDR1 is MNHEY and CDR2 is SMNVEV (reference sequence). This CDR3 comprises 15 residues. In DNA form, the CDR3 reads TGTGCCAGCAGTTTAAGGCGGCGGAATTACAATGAGCAGTTCTTC. As protein: CASSLRRRNYNEQFF.

This clone occurred once. The rearrangement links TRBV7-9 to TRBJ2-2; perhaps TRBD1 as D (5 bases). The V end was cut by 3 bases, the J end by 5 bases, with 16 bases between. This CDR3 region has 16 residues. The germline CDR1 and CDR2 sequences are SEHNR and FQNEAQ (reference sequence). CDR3 DNA: TGTGCCAGCAGCTTGGGCCTAGGGGTGGTGACCGGGGAGCTGTTTTTT. This codes for CASSLGLGVVTGELFF.

The rearrangement uses TRBV7-6 and TRBJ2-1; 11 bases match TRBD2. CDR1 is SGHVS and CDR2 is FNYEAQ in the germline V gene. V lost 1 base to trimming and J lost 10 bases; unmatched junction nucleotides: 9. The CDR3 has 16 residues. The CDR3 bases are TGTGCCAGCAGCTTAGACGGGACTAGCGGCGTCCTGGAGCAGTTCTTC. Translation: CASSLDGTSGVLEQFF.